This T cell receptor (beta chain) was sequenced during a study of T cells in Graves' hyperthyroidism and ophthalmopathy. Findings of the study overall: In blood, most of the thyroid clonotypes expanded above 0.001 were also present.

PBMCs were sourced from roughly 9.1 ml fresh peripheral blood. Concerning this clonotype: Its antigen is unidentified.

The CDR3 sequence is 16 residues long. V lost 3 bases to trimming and J lost 8 bases, with 22 bases between them. Germline V lookup: CDR1 MDHEN, CDR2 SYDVKM. Researchers amplified the TCR beta CDR3 regions from RNA transcripts. An initial round of RT-PCR targeting the TCR CDR3 relied on the HTBI primer set. Using its own MiXCR run on the multiplex PCR reads, TCRdb lists one record per CDR3 protein. Found here are hundreds of thousands of distinct CDR3 sequences, roughly a quarter of them singletons; the top ten hold about 10%. Sequenced sample: blood. This chain links TRBV28 with TRBJ1-1; no definite D call. This TCR came from a woman aged 30 to 39 with Graves' ophthalmopathy. Written as DNA, the CDR3 is TGTGCCAGCAGTTTTGCCCAATCAAGGGAGCCTTGGGAAGCTTTCTTT. Translated: CASSFAQSREPWEAFF.